Below, 28 T cell receptor beta chains from the same sample are listed, as sequenced in a study of neurological immune-mediated disorders. TCRdb recomputed calls from the 5' RACE reads with MiXCR, one row per CDR3 protein. The sample has about 80,000 distinct CDR3 sequences; around 6% are singletons. The sample's time point: longitudinal time-point 2. The sample comprised PBMCs. The receptors come from a woman aged 60-70 years with multiple sclerosis.

The sample holds a few counts of this clonotype. The chain combines TRBV7-9 with TRBJ2-7; no firm D call. V dropped 7 bases and J dropped 3 bases, with 16 bases sitting between them. Germline CDR1 and CDR2: SEHNR and FQNEAQ (reference sequence). This CDR3 is 14 amino acids long. CDR3 nucleotides: TGTGCCAGCACCTCTAGTGAGGTTCGCTACGAGCAGTACTTC. Its protein is CASTSSEVRYEQYF.

This clonotype was observed many times. V and J are TRBV5-1 and TRBJ2-7; 7 positions match TRBD1. This CDR3 has 13 amino acids. J was trimmed by 4 bases and V by 4 bases; bases with no gene match: 5. Germline assignment: CDR1 SGHRS and CDR2 YFSETQ. The CDR3 DNA reads as TGCGCCAGCAGCCTTACAGGGGAGTACGAGCAGTACTTC. Protein product: CASSLTGEYEQYF.

This clonotype was counted at least ten times. The genes are TRBV5-1 and TRBJ1-2, with TRBD1 as a possible D gene (5 bases). The CDR3 is made up of 14 amino acids. Trimming pared 2 bases from V and 6 bases from J, leaving 14 bases between. CDR1 is SGHRS and CDR2 is YFSETQ in the germline V gene. CDR3 amino acids: CASSLRGYPDGYTF. The CDR3 bases are TGCGCCAGCAGCTTACGGGGCTATCCCGATGGCTACACCTTC.

This clonotype was detected ten times or more. The chain carries TRBV4-1 and TRBJ1-5; D unclear. The V end lost 1 base, the J end lost 0 bases, and 7 bases lay between the germline ends. CDR1 and CDR2 from the germline V gene are MGHRA and YSYEKL. The CDR3 sequence is 15 residues long. CDR3 region: CASSQGGNSNQPQHF. CDR3 DNA: TGCGCCAGCAGCCAAGGGGGAAATAGCAATCAGCCCCAGCATTTT.

This clonotype was seen at least ten times. The chain uses TRBV20-1 and TRBJ2-1; TRBD1 might be the D (6 bases). V was pared by 3 bases and J by 1 base, with 13 bases between. The CDR3 contains 15 residues. The germline V gene encodes CDR1 DFQATT and CDR2 SNEGSKA (reference sequence). CDR3 DNA: TGCAGTGCTAGGTTTCAGGGGCCTTCCTACAATGAGCAGTTCTTC. This encodes CSARFQGPSYNEQFF.

This clonotype came up many times. The chain has TRBV7-6 and TRBJ2-7, with a weak D call TRBD1 (5 bases). Trimming left V 0 bases short and J 0 bases short, with 9 bases between. The CDR3 covers 15 residues. Germline CDR1 is SGHVS and CDR2 is FNYEAQ. DNA for the CDR3: TGTGCCAGCAGCTTAGCTCAGGACAACTCCTACGAGCAGTACTTC. It yields the protein CASSLAQDNSYEQYF.

This clonotype was detected many times. The chain joins TRBV27 to TRBJ1-2; D remains ambiguous. In germline, CDR1 is MNHEY, CDR2 SMNVEV (reference sequence). Trimming removed 3 bases at V and 0 bases at J, with 11 bases between. The CDR3 extends over 15 amino acids. This CDR3 is CASSLSPTTNYGYTF. CDR3 coding DNA: TGTGCCAGCAGTTTGTCGCCCACGACTAACTATGGCTACACCTTC.

The sample holds many counts of this clonotype. The chain recombines TRBV5-1 with TRBJ1-2; 9 nucleotides align to TRBD1. Per germline, CDR1 SGHRS and CDR2 YFSETQ. The CDR3 covers 15 residues. Trimming cost V 0 bases and J 4 bases; bases outside gene matches: 4. DNA for the CDR3: TGCGCCAGCAGCTTGGGTACAGGGGGCAGCTATGGCTACACCTTC. Amino acids: CASSLGTGGSYGYTF.

This clonotype was counted many times. This chain connects TRBV5-1 to TRBJ2-2, with 7 bases identical to TRBD2. This CDR3 is 14 amino acids long. Trimming took 5 bases from V and 1 from J; bases not matched to a gene: 2. CDR1 SGHRS and CDR2 YFSETQ come from the germline V gene. Here the CDR3 DNA reads TGCGCCAGCAGTCTAGCGGAGAACACCGGGGAGCTGTTTTTT. This encodes CASSLAENTGELFF. Full variable domain (missing parts from reference TRBV5-1 and TRBJ2-2): KAGVTQTPRYLIKTRGQQVTLSCSPISGHRSVSWYQQTPGQGLQFLFEYFSETQRNKGNFPGRFSGRQFSNSRSEMNVSTLELGDSALYLCASSLAENTGELFFGEGSRLTVL.

This clonotype was recorded many times. The chain employs TRBV4-2 and TRBJ1-2; perhaps TRBD1 as D (6 bases). Per the germline V gene, CDR1 is LGHNA and CDR2 is YNFKEQ. With 0 bases removed from V and 8 bases from J, the gap between germline ends came to 19 bases. The CDR3 consists of 16 residues. The CDR3 loop reads CASSQDLTGRLSGYTF. CDR3 DNA: TGTGCCAGCAGCCAAGATCTTACAGGGAGGCTATCCGGCTACACCTTC.

This clonotype was observed many times. This chain uses TRBV12-3 or TRBV12-4 with TRBJ2-5; D is undetermined. This CDR3 is built from 13 residues. With 1 base removed from V and 5 bases from J, the gap between germline ends came to 8 bases. CDR3 region: CASSLVGRETQYF. The CDR3, as DNA: TGTGCCAGCAGTTTAGTGGGCAGGGAGACCCAGTACTTC.

At least ten counts were recorded for this clonotype. The chain links TRBV20-1 to TRBJ1-6; the D is unclear. Trimming removed 0 bases at V and 3 bases at J, with 9 bases between. The CDR3 consists of 15 residues. The germline gives CDR1 DFQATT, CDR2 SNEGSKA (reference sequence). This CDR3 reads CSARETDGYNSPLHF. Written as DNA, the CDR3 is TGCAGTGCTAGAGAGACCGACGGCTATAATTCACCCCTCCACTTT.

This clonotype was picked up many times. The chain links TRBV7-8 to TRBJ1-2; the D gene is possibly TRBD1 (6 bases). The CDR3 extends over 17 amino acids. Germline CDR1 reads SGHVS; CDR2 reads FQNEAQ. Deletions cut 10 bases from V and 0 bases from J, with 24 bases between. CDR3 coding DNA: TGTGCCACCAAAGGGGGGAATCGAAAGAGGGCTAACTATGGCTACACCTTC. The encoded protein is CATKGGNRKRANYGYTF.

This clonotype was observed many times. This chain links TRBV7-2 with TRBJ2-2, with 7 bases matching TRBD1. CDR1 SGHTA and CDR2 FQGNSA come from the germline V gene. CDR3 length: 16 residues. V lost 4 bases to trimming and J lost 0 bases; unmatched junction nucleotides: 5. CDR3 amino acids: CASSSGQPTNTGELFF. DNA for the CDR3: TGTGCCAGCAGCTCGGGACAGCCAACGAACACCGGGGAGCTGTTTTTT.

This clonotype was seen ten or more times. This chain's CDR3 is CASSQGPTTNTEAFF. The CDR3 bases are TGTGCCAGCAGCCAGGGGCCGACAACTAACACTGAAGCTTTCTTT. V gene TRBV3-1 combines with J gene TRBJ1-1; D may be TRBD1 (5 bases). The CDR3 totals 15 residues. The germline CDR1 and CDR2 sequences are LGHDT and YNNKEL (reference sequence). Trimming shortened V by 3 bases and J by 2 bases, and 13 bases separated the two germline ends.

This clonotype was observed a few times. The rearrangement links TRBV5-1 to TRBJ2-5; D possibly corresponds to TRBD1 (5 bases). CDR3 length: 14 residues. Germline values: CDR1 SGHRS, CDR2 YFSETQ. V lost 2 bases and J 4 bases, leaving 12 bases between the germline ends. CDR3 bases: TGCGCCAGCAGCTTAACGGCAGGGTCAGAGACCCAGTACTTC. Encoded protein: CASSLTAGSETQYF.

At least ten counts were recorded for this clonotype. This chain connects TRBV7-8 to TRBJ1-1; unclear D gene. The V end lost 5 bases, the J end lost 8 bases, and 12 bases lay between the germline ends. The germline V gene encodes CDR1 SGHVS and CDR2 FQNEAQ. This CDR3 has 12 residues. CDR3 amino acids: CASSPPPTEAFF. The CDR3 DNA sequence: TGTGCCAGCAGCCCCCCCCCGACGGAAGCTTTCTTT.

There are many counts of this clonotype. The rearrangement links TRBV20-1 to TRBJ2-5; TRBD1 agrees at 7 bases. The CDR3 length is 14 residues. Germline values: CDR1 DFQATT, CDR2 SNEGSKA (reference sequence). Germline trimming cut 4 bases from V and 5 bases from J; bases unmatched to any gene: 10. For the CDR3, the DNA is TGCAGTGCTAATAGGGGGCAAAGCGGTGAGACCCAGTACTTC. This sequence encodes CSANRGQSGETQYF.

This clonotype was seen ten or more times. The chain joins TRBV20-1 to TRBJ2-4, with D unclear. CDR3 length: 14 amino acids. V shed 4 bases and J shed 3 bases, with 13 bases lying between them. Germline lookup yields CDR1 DFQATT and CDR2 SNEGSKA (reference sequence). The CDR3 DNA reads TGCAGTGCTAAACCAGCGTTAGGCAAAAACATTCAGTACTTC. This sequence encodes CSAKPALGKNIQYF.

This clonotype occurred many times. V and J are TRBV7-2 and TRBJ1-2; D unclear. V was clipped by 1 base and J by 7 bases, with 7 bases between them. The CDR3 length is 12 residues. CDR1 is SGHTA and CDR2 is FQGNSA in the germline V gene. The CDR3, as DNA: TGTGCCAGCAGCTTAGGGCGTGGTGGCTACACCTTC. Amino acid sequence: CASSLGRGGYTF.

This clonotype has ten or more counts. V and J are TRBV24-1 and TRBJ2-3; a weak D match, TRBD1 (5 bases). The CDR3 extends over 17 amino acids. CDR1 and CDR2 (germline): KGHDR, SFDVKD. Trimming stripped 1 base from V and 0 bases from J, with 13 bases between. The CDR3 reads CATSDLGHSSSTDTQYF. Here the CDR3 DNA reads TGTGCCACCAGTGATTTAGGACATTCCTCTAGCACAGATACGCAGTATTTT.

At least ten counts were recorded for this clonotype. The chain uses TRBV20-1 and TRBJ2-2; TRBD2 matches at 9 bases. CDR1 and CDR2 from the germline V gene are DFQATT and SNEGSKA (reference sequence). CDR3 length: 17 amino acids. V lost 3 bases, J lost 6 bases, and 14 bases stayed unmatched. CDR3 sequence: CSASSPSGASSAGELFF. In nucleotides, the CDR3 is TGCAGTGCTAGTTCTCCTAGCGGGGCCTCCTCCGCCGGGGAGCTGTTTTTT.

This clonotype showed up many times. The rearrangement joins TRBV20-1 to TRBJ2-3, with D perhaps matching TRBD1 (6 bases). V was trimmed by 1 base and J by 4 bases, leaving 18 bases between them. The length of the CDR3 is 16 residues. In germline, CDR1 is DFQATT, CDR2 SNEGSKA (reference sequence). The CDR3 DNA sequence: TGCAGTGCTAGAGCTGGGGACACCACCCGCGCAGATACGCAGTATTTT. This sequence encodes CSARAGDTTRADTQYF.

This clonotype has at least ten counts. The chain recombines TRBV19 with TRBJ2-7; unclear D gene. CDR1 is LNHDA, CDR2 SQIVND, per germline (reference sequence). Trimming removed 3 bases from V and 3 bases from J, with 12 bases in between. This CDR3 comprises 14 residues. CDR3 DNA: TGTGCCAGTAGTATGGGCCAGGTTTACTACGAGCAGTACTTC. Amino acid sequence: CASSMGQVYYEQYF.

The sample holds many counts of this clonotype. This chain joins TRBV2 and TRBJ1-1; D not certain. V lost 7 bases to trimming and J lost 6 bases, with 18 bases between them. Germline-derived CDR1 and CDR2 are SNHLY and FYNNEI. The CDR3 spans 14 residues. CDR3: CASKENGQLAEAFF. CDR3 bases: TGTGCCAGCAAGGAAAACGGTCAATTGGCTGAAGCTTTCTTT.

This clonotype was seen at least ten times. V and J are TRBV20-1 and TRBJ2-1, with 11 nucleotides matching TRBD2. CDR1 is DFQATT and CDR2 is SNEGSKA in the germline V gene (reference sequence). This CDR3 region has 18 residues. V shed 3 bases and J 0 bases; nucleotides not matched to a gene: 10. The CDR3 reads CSASLLAGGLSSYNEQFF. CDR3 coding DNA: TGCAGTGCTAGTCTGCTAGCGGGGGGCCTAAGCTCCTACAATGAGCAGTTCTTC.

This clonotype was picked up many times. The chain is built from TRBV5-1 and TRBJ2-5, with 8 positions matching TRBD2. Trimming took 0 bases from V and 5 from J; bases not matched to a gene: 6. The CDR3 is made up of 15 amino acids. In germline, CDR1 is SGHRS, CDR2 YFSETQ. The CDR3, as DNA: TGCGCCAGCAGCTTGGCTACTAGCGGCGGTGAGACCCAGTACTTC. Amino acid sequence: CASSLATSGGETQYF.

This clonotype has a count of ten or more. V is TRBV30 and J is TRBJ1-2; possible D gene TRBD1, 5 bases. The germline CDR1 and CDR2 sequences are GTSNPN and SVGIG (reference sequence). The CDR3 consists of 12 residues. V was pared by 3 bases and J by 6 bases, with 11 bases between. DNA of the CDR3: TGTGCCTGGAGCGGGGACTGGGATGGCTACACCTTC. Its translation is CAWSGDWDGYTF. Variable domain in full (rest from reference TRBV30 and TRBJ1-2): SQTIHQWPATLVQPVGSPLSLECTVEGTSNPNLYWYRQAAGRGLQLLFYSVGIGQISSEVPQNLSASRPQDRQFILSSKKLLLSDSGFYLCAWSGDWDGYTFGSGTRLTVV.